Listed here are 20 T cell receptor beta chains from one sample, sequenced in a study of CD8+ T cells in alopecia areata. RNA was extracted and reverse transcribed into cDNA as the sequencing template. The method was immunoSEQ multiplex PCR; TCRdb's version includes in-frame clones alone and lacks a portion of them. The top ten hold approximately 19% of the sample, which has some 150,000 clones, about 53% seen once. Sequencing was performed on CD8+ T cells sorted from blood, taken at week 0. The receptor source for this set is a human donor with alopecia areata.

The chain is built from TRBV27 and TRBJ2-1; D remains ambiguous. The CDR3 has 13 amino acids. Germline V gene data show CDR1 as MNHEY and CDR2 as SMNVEV (reference sequence). The germline V and J ends were trimmed by 6 bases and 5 bases, with 11 bases remaining between them. The CDR3 sequence is CASRVAPDNEQFF. For the CDR3, the DNA is TGTGCCAGCAGGGTAGCACCAGACAATGAGCAGTTCTTC.

The genes are TRBV9 and TRBJ2-5; 8 bases align to TRBD1. Germline CDR1 SGDLS, CDR2 YYNGEE. V lost 3 bases and J lost 3; bases outside the gene matches: 10. This CDR3 is 16 amino acids long. The chain's CDR3 is CASSDTTGGQEETQYF. The CDR3 DNA reads TGTGCCAGCAGCGACACAACAGGGGGTCAGGAAGAGACCCAGTACTTC.

The rearrangement joins TRBV29-1 to TRBJ2-5; D unclear. This CDR3 region has 11 residues. The germline CDR1 and CDR2 sequences are SQVTM and ANQGSEA. V was cut by 2 bases and J by 4 bases, with 5 bases left in between. The CDR3 DNA is TGCAGCGTTGAATTTAGAGAGACCCAGTACTTC. Protein sequence: CSVEFRETQYF.

The J gene is TRBJ1-1, the V gene TRBV11-2, with a weak D call TRBD1 (5 bases). The CDR3 sequence is 14 residues long. Germline CDR1 SGHAT, CDR2 FQNNGV. V was clipped by 5 bases and J by 6 bases, with 16 bases between them. CDR3 sequence (DNA): TGTGCCAGCAGCATGGGACGAGGCAGTGCTGAAGCTTTCTTT. It specifies CASSMGRGSAEAFF.

The gene calls are TRBV4-3 and TRBJ1-2; a possible D gene is TRBD1 (5 bases). The V gene lost 2 bases and the J gene lost 5 bases, with 15 bases spanning the gap. Germline V gene data show CDR1 as LGHNA and CDR2 as YSLEER. The CDR3 is 15 residues long. In DNA form, the CDR3 reads TGCGCCAGCAGCCAAACGAGGGGCGCCTTTTATGGCTACACCTTC. It specifies CASSQTRGAFYGYTF.

Comment on this clone: The sample has other DNA sequences that encode this CDR3 too. This chain connects TRBV11-2 to TRBJ2-1; D remains ambiguous. The CDR3 loop spans 11 amino acids. Per germline, CDR1 SGHAT and CDR2 FQNNGV. Trimming cost V 1 base and J 9 bases, with 4 bases left between them. This CDR3 is CASSLGGEQFF. For the CDR3, the DNA is TGTGCCAGCAGCTTAGGGGGTGAGCAGTTCTTC.

This clone was seen once. The chain has TRBV28 and TRBJ2-5; no clear D. CDR1 is MDHEN, CDR2 SYDVKM, per germline. The CDR3 spans 11 residues. Trimming took off 3 bases at V and 5 bases at J, with 4 bases between the two ends. The CDR3 coding sequence is TGTGCCAGCAGTTTTCTGGAGACCCAGTACTTC. Its translation: CASSFLETQYF.

This clone was counted between two and nine times. J is TRBJ2-7 and V is TRBV14; 7 bases match TRBD2. J gave up 0 bases and V 1 base, and 0 bases lay outside the gene matches. Germline values: CDR1 SGHDN, CDR2 FVKESK. This CDR3 contains 14 residues. In DNA, the CDR3 is TGTGCCAGCAGCCAAGCGGGGGGCTCCTACGAGCAGTACTTC. It codes for CASSQAGGSYEQYF.

The V and J genes are TRBV7-8 and TRBJ1-3; TRBD1 agrees at 8 bases. Germline V lookup: CDR1 SGHVS, CDR2 FQNEAQ. This CDR3 region has 14 residues. The V segment lost 5 bases and the J segment 4 bases; nucleotides outside the gene matches: 4. The CDR3, as DNA: TGTGCCAGCAGCCGTGGACAGGGAGGAAACACCATATATTTT. This translates into CASSRGQGGNTIYF.

The chain combines TRBV7-9 with TRBJ2-6; weak D call: TRBD1 (6 bases). This CDR3 region has 17 residues. Per germline, CDR1 SEHNR and CDR2 FQNEAQ (reference sequence). V was clipped by 5 bases and J by 0 bases, with 14 bases between them. The CDR3 DNA is TGTGCCAGCAGCCGCGAACAGGGCTACTCTGGGGCCAACGTCCTGACTTTC. Translating it yields CASSREQGYSGANVLTF.

This clone was recorded only once. In DNA form, the CDR3 reads TGTGCCAGCAGCTTGTCTGCGGGGACTTCCTACGAGCAGTACTTC. Translation: CASSLSAGTSYEQYF. The chain uses TRBV7-2 and TRBJ2-7; perhaps TRBD2 as D (6 bases). This CDR3 region has 15 residues. Trimming stripped 3 bases from V and 1 base from J, with 13 bases between. The germline gives CDR1 SGHTA, CDR2 FQGNSA.

The chain combines TRBV25-1 with TRBJ1-6; D is unresolved. CDR3 length equals 14 residues. CDR1 and CDR2 from the germline V gene are MGHDK and SYGVNS. The V gene lost 4 bases and the J gene lost 0 bases, with 4 bases spanning the gap. The CDR3 region has the DNA TGTGCCAGCAGTGGAGGCTCCTATAATTCACCCCTCCACTTT. Encoded protein: CASSGGSYNSPLHF.

This clone was found once. CDR3 bases: TGTGCCTGGAGTGCTTCTGCGGGGAATGAGCAGTTCTTC. It yields the protein CAWSASAGNEQFF. This chain links TRBV30 with TRBJ2-1; the D gene is possibly TRBD2 (6 bases). V was cut by 1 base and J by 7 bases, with 11 bases left in between. The germline V gene encodes CDR1 GTSNPN and CDR2 SVGIG (reference sequence). The CDR3 sequence is 13 residues long.

The chain uses TRBV6-5 and TRBJ1-1, with D possibly TRBD1 on 6 matching bases. V was cut by 6 bases and J by 5 bases, with 16 bases left in between. The CDR3 sequence is 14 residues long. Germline V gene lookup returns CDR1 MNHEY and CDR2 SVGAGI. DNA of the CDR3: TGTGCCAGCAGCCAACCGGGGGCTCTTACTGAAGCTTTCTTT. It codes for CASSQPGALTEAFF.

Of note for this clone: Other DNA sequences of this sample code for an identical CDR3. CDR3 sequence: CASSIRDSNQPQHF. In DNA form, the CDR3 reads TGTGCCAGTAGTATTAGGGATAGCAATCAGCCCCAGCATTTT. The chain couples TRBV19 to TRBJ1-5; D not certain. Germline V gene data show CDR1 as LNHDA and CDR2 as SQIVND (reference sequence). This CDR3 has 14 amino acids. V was trimmed by 3 bases and J by 0 bases, leaving 6 bases between them. The full variable domain, in which reference TRBV19 and TRBJ1-5 provide the parts outside the CDR3, is DGGITQSPKYLFRKEGQNVTLSCEQNLNHDAMYWYRQDPGQGLRLIYYSQIVNDFQKGDIAEGYSVSREKKESFPLTVTSAQKNPTAFYLCASSIRDSNQPQHFGDGTRLSIL.

Concerning this clone: This same CDR3 is encoded by further DNA sequences in the sample. The V and J genes are TRBV11-2 and TRBJ1-1; D remains ambiguous. The V end was cut by 2 bases, the J end by 4 bases, with 8 bases between. Germline V gene sequence: CDR1 SGHAT, CDR2 FQNNGV. The CDR3 length is 13 residues. The CDR3 DNA sequence: TGTGCCAGCAGCTTAAGGTCAGGCACTGAAGCTTTCTTT. It specifies CASSLRSGTEAFF.

In DNA, the CDR3 is TGTGCCAGCAGTTTTGGACAGGGACAGCCCCAGCATTTT. It specifies CASSFGQGQPQHF. The chain is built from TRBV6-5 and TRBJ1-5, with 8 bases aligning to TRBD1. CDR3 length: 13 residues. The junction had 3 bases not matched to a gene; V was cut back by 4 bases and J by 7 bases. CDR1 MNHEY and CDR2 SVGAGI come from the germline V gene.

The chain joins TRBV29-1 to TRBJ2-3; 10 nucleotides align to TRBD1. J was trimmed by 4 bases and V by 5 bases; bases with no gene match: 3. The CDR3 length is 13 residues. Germline CDR1 is SQVTM and CDR2 is ANQGSEA. Here the CDR3 DNA reads TGCAGCGTTATAGGGACAGGGGCAGATACGCAGTATTTT. It codes for CSVIGTGADTQYF.

The chain employs TRBV6-1 and TRBJ2-7; D call uncertain. CDR1 is MNHNS, CDR2 SASEGT, per germline. V was cut by 7 bases and J by 4 bases, with 11 bases left in between. The CDR3 has 12 residues. Written as DNA, the CDR3 is TGTGCCAGCAAGTCACGCTTTTACGAGCAGTACTTC. Translation gives CASKSRFYEQYF.

This clone has a handful of counts. J is TRBJ1-6 and V is TRBV27; the D gene is possibly TRBD1 (6 bases). CDR1 and CDR2 from the germline V gene are MNHEY and SMNVEV (reference sequence). The V and J ends lost 0 bases and 10 bases respectively, with 16 bases between them. This CDR3 region has 16 residues. The CDR3 DNA reads TGTGCCAGCAGTTTATCGCTTACAGGGCCAAGCTCACCCCTCCACTTT. It codes for CASSLSLTGPSSPLHF.